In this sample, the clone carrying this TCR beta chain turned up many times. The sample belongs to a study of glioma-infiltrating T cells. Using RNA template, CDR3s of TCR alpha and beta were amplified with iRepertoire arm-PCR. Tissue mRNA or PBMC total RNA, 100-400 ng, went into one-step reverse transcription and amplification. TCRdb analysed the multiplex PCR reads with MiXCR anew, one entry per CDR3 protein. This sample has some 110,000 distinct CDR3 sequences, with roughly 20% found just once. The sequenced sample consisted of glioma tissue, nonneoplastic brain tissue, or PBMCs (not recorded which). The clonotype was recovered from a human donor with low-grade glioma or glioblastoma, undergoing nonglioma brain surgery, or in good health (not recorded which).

CDR3 sequence: CASSQEPSGSSYEQYF. DNA for the CDR3: TGCGCCAGCAGCCAAGAGCCGAGCGGGAGTTCCTACGAGCAGTACTTC. This rearrangement joins TRBV4-3 to TRBJ2-7; 8 nucleotides align to TRBD2. This CDR3 contains 16 residues. Trimming cost V 0 bases and J 1 base; bases outside gene matches: 5. CDR1 and CDR2 (germline): LGHNA, YSLEER.